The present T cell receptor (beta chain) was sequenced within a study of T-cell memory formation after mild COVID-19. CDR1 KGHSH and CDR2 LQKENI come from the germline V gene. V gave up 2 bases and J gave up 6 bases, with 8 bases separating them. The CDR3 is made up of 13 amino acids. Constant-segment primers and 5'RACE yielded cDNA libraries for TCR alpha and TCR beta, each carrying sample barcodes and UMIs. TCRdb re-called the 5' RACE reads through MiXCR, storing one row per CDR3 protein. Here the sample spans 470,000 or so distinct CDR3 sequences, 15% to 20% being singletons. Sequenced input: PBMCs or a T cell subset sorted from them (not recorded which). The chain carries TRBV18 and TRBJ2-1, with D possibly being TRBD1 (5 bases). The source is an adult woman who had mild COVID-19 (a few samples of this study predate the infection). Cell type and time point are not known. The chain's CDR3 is CASSPVRGNEQFF. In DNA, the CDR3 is TGTGCCAGCTCACCAGTAAGGGGCAATGAGCAGTTCTTC. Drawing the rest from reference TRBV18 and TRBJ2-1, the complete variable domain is NAGVMQNPRHLVRRRGQEARLRCSPMKGHSHVYWYRQLPEEGLKFMVYLQKENIIDESGMPKERFSAEFPKEGPSILRIQQVVRGDSAAYFCASSPVRGNEQFFGPGTRLTVL.